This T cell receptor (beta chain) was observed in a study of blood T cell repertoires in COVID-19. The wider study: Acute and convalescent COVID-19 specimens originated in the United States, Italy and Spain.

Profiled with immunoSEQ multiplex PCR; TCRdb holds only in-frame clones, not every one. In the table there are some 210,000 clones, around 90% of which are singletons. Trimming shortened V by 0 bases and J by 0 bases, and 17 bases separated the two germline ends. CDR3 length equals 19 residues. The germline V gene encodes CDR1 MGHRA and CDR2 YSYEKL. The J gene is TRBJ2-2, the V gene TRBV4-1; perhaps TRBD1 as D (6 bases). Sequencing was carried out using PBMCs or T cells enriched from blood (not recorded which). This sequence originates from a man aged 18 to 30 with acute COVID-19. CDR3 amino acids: CASSQEEGVDSTNTGELFF. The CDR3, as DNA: TGCGCCAGCAGCCAAGAAGAGGGTGTGGACAGCACGAACACCGGGGAGCTGTTTTTT.